These T cell receptor beta chains were read from a single sample in a study of blood T cell repertoires in COVID-19. The repertoire was sequenced with immunoSEQ multiplex PCR; TCRdb's copy has only in-frame clones and lacks some. The sample lists 210,000 or so clones, about four fifths occurring once. The sequenced material came from PBMCs or T cells enriched from blood (not recorded which). The receptor set was obtained from a woman between 45 and 60 years old who had been exposed to COVID-19. Both conserved end residues are part of each CDR3. Fields, in order: clone size, D gene, J gene, V gene, CDR3 protein, CDR3 DNA. D genes are given only for firm matches. Clone size is shown for a subset of rows, as once, few, many or a class of expanded clone.

NA | NA | TRBJ2-7 | TRBV7-9 | CASSFDRGIYEQYF | TGTGCCAGCAGCTTTGATCGGGGGATCTACGAGCAGTACTTC
NA | TRBD1 | TRBJ1-6 | TRBV27 | CASSYVRDRGRRLNSPLHF | TGTGCCAGCAGTTACGTCCGGGACAGGGGACGAAGACTAAATTCACCCCTCCACTTT
NA | NA | TRBJ1-5 | TRBV19 | CASSIGRESNQPQHF | TGTGCCAGTAGTATTGGCAGGGAAAGCAATCAGCCCCAGCATTTT
NA | NA | TRBJ2-6 | TRBV27 | CATGSYPDSGANVLTF | TGTGCCACCGGGAGTTACCCGGACTCTGGGGCCAACGTCCTGACTTTC
NA | TRBD1 | TRBJ2-6 | TRBV6-2/TRBV6-3 | CASSPSGGNGANVLTF | TGTGCCAGCAGTCCCTCAGGGGGTAATGGGGCCAACGTCCTGACTTTC
NA | NA | TRBJ2-1 | TRBV4-2 | CASSLQLASSYNEQFF | TGTGCCAGCAGCCTACAGCTGGCGAGCTCCTACAATGAGCAGTTCTTC
NA | NA | TRBJ2-7 | TRBV12-3/TRBV12-4 | CASRQTYEQYF | TGTGCCAGCAGACAGACGTACGAGCAGTACTTC
NA | NA | TRBJ1-3 | TRBV29-1 | CSVRQGQVGNTIYF | TGCAGTGTCCGGCAGGGGCAGGTTGGAAACACCATATATTTT
NA | NA | TRBJ1-1 | TRBV5-6 | CASSFPDIWPNTEAFF | TGTGCCAGCAGCTTTCCAGATATATGGCCGAACACTGAAGCTTTCTTT
NA | NA | TRBJ2-2 | TRBV4-1 | CASSQEGQFFSGELFF | TGCGCCAGCAGCCAAGAGGGCCAGTTCTTCTCCGGGGAGCTGTTTTTT
NA | TRBD2 | TRBJ2-1 | TRBV7-3 | CASSLGTSGAREQFF | TGTGCCAGCAGCTTAGGGACTAGCGGGGCTAGGGAGCAGTTCTTC
NA | TRBD1 | TRBJ1-2 | TRBV9 | CASSVADRVGSGYTF | TGTGCCAGCAGCGTAGCTGACAGGGTGGGAAGCGGCTACACCTTC
NA | NA | TRBJ2-3 | TRBV12-5 | CASGLGDTHTDTQYF | TGTGCTAGTGGTTTGGGGGACACCCACACAGATACGCAGTATTTT
NA | TRBD1 | TRBJ1-1 | TRBV27 | CASRRGQGLTGTEAFF | TGTGCCAGCAGACGTGGACAGGGTTTGACGGGCACTGAAGCTTTCTTT
NA | NA | TRBJ1-5 | TRBV5-5 | CASSQHHGQPQHF | TGTGCCAGCAGCCAGCACCACGGGCAGCCCCAGCATTTT
NA | NA | TRBJ2-7 | TRBV2 | CASSDDSLYEQYF | TGTGCCAGCAGTGATGACAGTCTCTACGAGCAGTACTTC
NA | NA | TRBJ1-5 | TRBV4-3 | CASSQVRGGNQPQHF | TGCGCCAGCAGCCAAGTACGGGGAGGGAATCAGCCCCAGCATTTT
NA | NA | TRBJ1-1 | TRBV7-2 | CASSLRGTTEAFF | TGTGCCAGCAGCTTGAGGGGGACCACTGAAGCTTTCTTT
NA | NA | TRBJ1-5 | TRBV4-3 | CASSQVAGLQPQHF | TGCGCCAGCAGCCAAGTTGCGGGGCTTCAGCCCCAGCATTTT
NA | NA | TRBJ2-1 | TRBV6-5 | CASSSKQGISYNEQFF | TGTGCCAGCAGTTCAAAGCAGGGGATCTCCTACAATGAGCAGTTCTTC
NA | TRBD2 | TRBJ2-4 | TRBV11-2 | CASSSATSGGGSNIQYF | TGTGCCAGCAGCTCGGCGACTAGCGGGGGTGGTTCAAACATTCAGTACTTC
few | TRBD2 | TRBJ2-3 | TRBV10-3 | CAISGRTSGGVGTDTQYF | TGTGCCATCAGTGGTAGGACTAGCGGGGGGGTTGGCACAGATACGCAGTATTTT
NA | TRBD1 | TRBJ2-2 | TRBV14 | CASSRRTGNPLTGELFF | TGTGCCAGCAGTCGAAGGACAGGGAATCCTCTCACCGGGGAGCTGTTTTTT
NA | TRBD1 | TRBJ1-1 | TRBV11-2 | CASSGDRGTEAFF | TGTGCCAGCAGCGGGGACAGGGGCACTGAAGCTTTCTTT
NA | NA | TRBJ2-7 | TRBV7-8 | CASSLGRTPQYEQYF | TGTGCCAGCAGCTTGGGGAGGACACCGCAATACGAGCAGTACTTC
NA | NA | TRBJ1-2 | TRBV6-1 | CASTTQVGGYTF | TGTGCCAGCACCACACAGGTTGGAGGCTACACCTTC
NA | TRBD2 | TRBJ2-1 | TRBV19 | CASSITTAGGPNEQFF | TGTGCCAGTAGTATAACTACGGCGGGGGGGCCCAATGAGCAGTTCTTC
NA | TRBD1 | TRBJ1-2 | TRBV15 | CATSSRQGGGYTF | TGTGCCACCAGCAGCCGACAGGGTGGCGGCTACACCTTC
NA | TRBD2 | TRBJ2-1 | TRBV9 | CASSPLAGPYNEQFF | TGTGCCAGCAGCCCTTTAGCGGGGCCGTACAATGAGCAGTTCTTC
once | NA | TRBJ1-2 | TRBV5-4 | CASSLDRVDYGYTF | TGTGCCAGCAGCTTGGACAGGGTTGACTATGGCTACACCTTC
NA | NA | TRBJ1-2 | TRBV5-6 | CASSLAGEDYGYTF | TGTGCCAGCAGCTTGGCGGGGGAGGACTATGGCTACACCTTC
NA | NA | TRBJ2-5 | TRBV18 | CASSPPPRGRQAQETQYF | TGTGCCAGCTCACCACCGCCTCGTGGTCGGCAGGCCCAAGAGACCCAGTACTTC
NA | TRBD1 | TRBJ1-5 | TRBV4-1 | CASSQEGTGKGNQPQHF | TGCGCCAGCAGCCAAGAAGGGACAGGGAAGGGAAATCAGCCCCAGCATTTT
NA | NA | TRBJ2-1 | TRBV3-1/TRBV3-2 | CASSYSTVSYNEQFF | TGTGCCAGCAGCTATAGTACCGTCTCCTACAATGAGCAGTTCTTC
once | NA | TRBJ1-3 | TRBV29-1 | CSVLQGSNTIYF | TGCAGCGTTCTACAGGGTAGTAACACCATATATTTT
NA | NA | TRBJ1-3 | TRBV11-2 | CASSGGPGNTIYF | TGTGCCAGCAGCGGGGGCCCTGGAAACACCATATATTTT
NA | TRBD1 | TRBJ2-1 | TRBV9 | CASSVAVGQGQNEQFF | TGTGCCAGCAGCGTAGCCGTCGGACAGGGGCAGAATGAGCAGTTCTTC
NA | NA | TRBJ2-2 | TRBV3-1/TRBV3-2 | CASSSREGGPRRTGELFF | TGTGCCAGCAGCTCGAGGGAGGGGGGGCCCCGGAGGACCGGGGAGCTGTTTTTT
NA | NA | TRBJ1-1 | TRBV2 | CASSEKYGVNTEAFF | TGTGCCAGCAGTGAAAAGTACGGAGTGAACACTGAAGCTTTCTTT
NA | TRBD1 | TRBJ1-6 | TRBV7-8 | CASSEAGTGVSYNSPLHF | TGTGCCAGCAGCGAAGCCGGGACAGGGGTCTCCTATAATTCACCCCTCCACTTT
NA | NA | TRBJ1-1 | TRBV7-9 | CASSLGGLTEAFF | TGTGCCAGCAGCTTAGGGGGGCTGACTGAAGCTTTCTTT
NA | NA | TRBJ2-1 | TRBV3-1/TRBV3-2 | CASSQDYNGINEQFF | TGTGCCAGCAGCCAAGATTATAACGGGATCAATGAGCAGTTCTTC
NA | NA | TRBJ2-3 | TRBV3-1/TRBV3-2 | CASSQLGSGTDTQYF | TGTGCCAGCAGCCAACTGGGCTCCGGCACAGATACGCAGTATTTT
NA | TRBD1 | TRBJ2-1 | TRBV18 | CASSSSGTAYNEQFF | TGTGCCAGCTCGTCCTCCGGGACAGCTTACAATGAGCAGTTCTTC